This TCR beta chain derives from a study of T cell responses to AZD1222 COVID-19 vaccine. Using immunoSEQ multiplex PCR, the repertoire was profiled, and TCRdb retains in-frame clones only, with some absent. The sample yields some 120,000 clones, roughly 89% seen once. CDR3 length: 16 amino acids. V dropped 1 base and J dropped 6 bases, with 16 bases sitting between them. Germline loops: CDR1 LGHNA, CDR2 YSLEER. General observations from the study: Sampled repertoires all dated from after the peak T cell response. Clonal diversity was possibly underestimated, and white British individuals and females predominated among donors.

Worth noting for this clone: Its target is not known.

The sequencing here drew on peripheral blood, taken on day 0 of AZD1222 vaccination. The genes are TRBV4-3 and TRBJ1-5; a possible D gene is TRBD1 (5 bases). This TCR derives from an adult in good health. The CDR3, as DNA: TGCGCCAGCAGCCAAGGATATCCTTCAGGGAGTCAGCCCCAGCATTTT. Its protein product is CASSQGYPSGSQPQHF.